This entry describes one T cell receptor beta chain. The entry originates in a study of CD8 T cells in Susac syndrome. Random hexamers served to reverse transcribe roughly 0.5 to 1 ug RNA. TCRdb recomputed calls from the immunoSEQ multiplex PCR reads with MiXCR, one row per CDR3 protein. The sample holds approximately 120,000 distinct CDR3 sequences, around 94% seen once. CDR1 is DFQATT, CDR2 SNEGSKA, per germline (reference sequence). The CDR3 is 14 residues long. Trimming cost V 5 bases and J 4 bases; bases outside gene matches: 5. This receptor was taken from a human donor with Susac syndrome. This chain uses TRBV20-1 with TRBJ2-3, with 11 bases identical to TRBD1. The sample comprised CD8+ T cells from PBMCs. The CDR3: CSAGTGGFADTQYF. In DNA, the CDR3 is TGCAGTGCTGGGACAGGGGGATTCGCAGATACGCAGTATTTT.